This T cell receptor (beta chain) stems from a study of shared clonotypes between healthy human individuals. Findings of the study overall: What rarefaction showed was incomplete sorted-subset sequencing despite large depth. The study generally estimated greater richness for naive than memory subsets.

With regard to this clone: Its antigen is not known.

There were only Caucasian adults among the donors, and all lived in Nashville, Tennessee. CD45RA+ naive and CD45RA-negative memory subsets were separated from CD4+ cells. After removal of 5 bases from V and 2 bases from J, the junction contained 5 bases not matched to a gene. Germline V CDR1 and CDR2: SNHLY, FYNNEI. This CDR3 comprises 15 residues. Produced via immunoSEQ multiplex PCR; TCRdb's table is partial and in-frame only. The sample records 2 million to 2.5 million clones, 80% to 95% being singletons. The clonotype comes from a man younger than 35 in good health. Some clones in this sample may be carry-over from other donors' samples. The chain couples TRBV2 to TRBJ2-3; TRBD2 matches 9 bases. Material: naive CD4+ T cells from PBMCs. Subset here: CD45RA+ positively selected. The CDR3 nucleotides are TGTGCCAGCAGTTCCAGACTAGCGGTCACAGATACGCAGTATTTT. It specifies CASSSRLAVTDTQYF. The whole variable domain, remainder taken from reference TRBV2 and TRBJ2-3, is EPEVTQTPSHQVTQMGQEVILRCVPISNHLYFYWYRQILGQKVEFLVSFYNNEISEKSEIFDDQFSVERPDGSNFTLKIRSTKLEDSAMYFCASSSRLAVTDTQYFGPGTRLTVL.